A selection of T cell receptor beta chains follows, all from one sample in a study of blood T cell repertoires in COVID-19. TCRdb's copy holds only in-frame clones and misses some; the assay was immunoSEQ multiplex PCR. Of approximately 210,000 clones listed, roughly 86% are singletons. Sequencing was done on a sample of peripheral blood. These TCRs come from a woman aged 45-60 years with active or convalescent COVID-19. Both conserved end residues are part of each CDR3. Clone size is stated in some rows and not others, as once, few, many or a class when expanded.

>TRBV5-4|NA|TRBJ1-3
CASSLRGQSSGNTIYF
>TRBV12-5|NA|TRBJ2-3
CASGLVGDKRRTDTQYF
>TRBV2|NA|TRBJ1-5
CASSSLTGLNQPQHF
>TRBV19|NA|TRBJ2-6
CASSMPSGGARSGANVLTF
>TRBV5-5|NA|TRBJ2-1
CASSLTSGGYNEQFF
>TRBV5-6|NA|TRBJ1-1
CASSLAVREEAFF
>TRBV6-5|NA|TRBJ1-3
CASRSRVGAGNTIYF
>TRBV10-1|NA|TRBJ2-2
CASSESRTGGGELFF
>TRBV27|once|TRBJ2-3
CASSLWVEGGDTQYF
>TRBV6-5|NA|TRBJ1-4
CASSNYRTDEKLFF